This TCR beta chain comes out of a study of Ad26.COV2.S vaccination and SARS-CoV-2 variants. Across the study: Once or twice, 56 days apart, Ad26.COV2.S was delivered intramuscularly.

TCRdb's copy holds only in-frame clones and misses some; the assay was immunoSEQ multiplex PCR. The repertoire holds 350,000 to 550,000 clones, with 89% as singletons. Indicated treatment: some 20 received Ad26.COV2.S at low or high dose, single or two shots; about 5 received placebo; per-sample allocation not given. Following the first vaccine or placebo injection, samples were taken on day 63. The origin of this receptor is a person between 18 and 59 years old who received the Ad26.COV2.S COVID-19 vaccine or a placebo. This material consisted of peripheral blood, taken in a trial of Ad26.COV2.S vaccine versus placebo.

The CDR3 spells CATSGSADTQYF. For the CDR3, the DNA is TGCGCCACGTCAGGGTCAGCGGATACGCAGTATTTT. The chain uses TRBV23-1 and TRBJ2-3, with a tentative D call TRBD1 (5 bases). TRBV23-1 is noted as an ORF with a role that remains uncertain. The CDR3 has 12 residues. V lost 10 bases and J lost 6, with 14 bases in between.